One and the same sample provided the 32 T cell receptor beta chains below, sequenced in a study of blood T cells in healthy people across ages. A sample-barcoded 5' primer and a J-beta primer mix were used in a second PCR of roughly 7 to 11 cycles. MiXCR, applied by TCRdb to the 5' RACE reads, yields one record per CDR3 protein. The sample comprises 1.5 million to 2 million distinct CDR3 sequences, just under 50% of which are singletons, and over 2% rests with the top ten. The source material was blood. These TCRs come from a woman in her thirties or forties in good health.

The V call is TRBV23-1, the J call TRBJ1-2; D is uncertain. TRBV23-1 is designated an ORF whose function remains uncertain. Trimming left V 0 bases short and J 3 bases short, with 11 bases between. The CDR3 covers 15 residues. CDR3 protein: CASSQSGPGDYGYTF. CDR3 nucleotide sequence: TGCGCCAGCAGTCAATCCGGGCCAGGAGACTATGGCTACACCTTC.

This clonotype was observed a few times. The rearrangement uses TRBV7-3 and TRBJ2-3, with 9 bases identical to TRBD1. Trimming at V came to 6 bases and at J to 5 bases, leaving 9 bases not matched to a gene. This CDR3 comprises 15 residues. Germline lookup yields CDR1 SGHTA and CDR2 FQGTGA. In DNA form, the CDR3 reads TGTGCCAGCAGTCCCGGGACAGGGTTGGGAGATACGCAGTATTTT. Protein: CASSPGTGLGDTQYF.

This clonotype came up a few times. The CDR3 DNA reads as TGTGCCAGCAGCAAATTGATGAGACAGGGGGTTGAGCATGAGCAGTTCTTC. Translated, it gives CASSKLMRQGVEHEQFF. The rearrangement joins TRBV21-1 to TRBJ2-1; the D segment call TRBD1 is taken from the table without a DNA check. TRBV21-1 is deemed a pseudogene. The CDR3 spans 17 residues.

The rearrangement joins TRBV6-5 to TRBJ1-6; the match to TRBD1 covers 10 bases. This CDR3 has 15 residues. Trimming removed 10 bases from V and 10 bases from J; junction bases left unmatched: 13. CDR1 and CDR2 from the germline V gene are MNHEY and SVGAGI. CDR3 loop: CATGVTGGANSPLHF. As DNA, the CDR3 is TGTGCCACCGGCGTGACAGGGGGCGCGAACTCACCCCTCCACTTT.

This rearrangement joins TRBV11-2 to TRBJ2-7; 7 nucleotides match TRBD2. CDR1 is SGHAT and CDR2 is FQNNGV in the germline V gene. CDR3 length: 17 amino acids. The trim removed 0 bases at V and 0 bases at J, leaving 8 bases unmatched. The DNA of the CDR3 is TGTGCCAGCAGCTTAGATAGGGCTAGCGGTCCCTCCTACGAGCAGTACTTC. Protein product: CASSLDRASGPSYEQYF.

This chain joins TRBV20-1 and TRBJ2-3, with D unclear. In germline, CDR1 is DFQATT, CDR2 SNEGSKA (reference sequence). The V end lost 3 bases, the J end lost 3 bases, and 10 bases lay between the germline ends. The length of the CDR3 is 13 residues. Written as DNA, the CDR3 is TGCAGTGCTAGCCCTTCCGGGACAGATACGCAGTATTTT. It is translated as CSASPSGTDTQYF.

This clonotype was counted a few times. The chain has TRBV6-6 and TRBJ2-5; D perhaps matches TRBD2 (5 bases). V dropped 6 bases and J dropped 2 bases, with 10 bases sitting between them. CDR1 and CDR2 from the germline V gene are MNHNY and SVGAGI (reference sequence). CDR3 size: 13 residues. CDR3 nucleotide sequence: TGTGCCAGCAGCGAAGGGAGTCAAGAGACCCAGTACTTC. Its protein product is CASSEGSQETQYF.

V and J are TRBV9 and TRBJ2-3; 9 bases agree with TRBD1. The germline V gene has CDR1 SGDLS and CDR2 YYNGEE. V lost 3 bases and J lost 3; bases outside the gene matches: 5. CDR3 length: 15 amino acids. The CDR3 is CASSDGGTGTDTQYF. CDR3 nucleotide sequence: TGTGCCAGCAGCGACGGGGGGACAGGGACAGATACGCAGTATTTT.

The genes are TRBV10-3 and TRBJ1-1; the D is unclear. The CDR3 extends over 12 amino acids. Germline CDR1 ENHRY, CDR2 SYGVKD. Trimming removed 3 bases at V and 7 bases at J, with 9 bases between. The CDR3 DNA follows: TGTGCCATCAGTGATAATGGACTTGAAGCTTTCTTT. Translating gives CAISDNGLEAFF.

This clonotype appeared many times. This chain connects TRBV7-2 to TRBJ2-7; D remains ambiguous. Deletions cut 1 base from V and 0 bases from J, with 10 bases between. This CDR3 is 15 amino acids long. The germline CDR1 and CDR2 sequences are SGHTA and FQGNSA. Here the CDR3 reads CASSLEWGSSYEQYF. The CDR3 nucleotides read TGTGCCAGCAGCTTAGAATGGGGAAGCTCCTACGAGCAGTACTTC.

V is TRBV28 and J is TRBJ2-4; 8 nucleotides align to TRBD1. Germline CDR1 reads MDHEN; CDR2 reads SYDVKM. V was clipped by 3 bases and J by 0 bases; unmatched bases: 10. This CDR3 spans 18 amino acids. In DNA form, the CDR3 reads TGTGCCAGCAGTTTTGAGACAGGGGACCGACTAGCCAAAAACATTCAGTACTTC. Amino acid sequence: CASSFETGDRLAKNIQYF.

In this sample, this clonotype turned up a few times. The V gene is TRBV20-1, the J gene TRBJ2-6; D ambiguous. Germline values: CDR1 DFQATT, CDR2 SNEGSKA (reference sequence). The CDR3 spans 14 residues. The V end lost 3 bases, the J end lost 0 bases, and 6 bases lay between the germline ends. Here the CDR3 reads CSARSRSGANVLTF. The CDR3 DNA sequence: TGCAGTGCTAGGTCGCGCTCTGGGGCCAACGTCCTGACTTTC.

The J gene is TRBJ2-1, the V gene TRBV6-5, with 8 bases fitting TRBD2. The CDR3 covers 15 residues. Germline V gene sequence: CDR1 MNHEY, CDR2 SVGAGI. V lost 6 bases to trimming and J lost 8 bases; unmatched junction nucleotides: 12. The CDR3 region is CASSLSTGGTYEQFF. In nucleotides, the CDR3 is TGTGCCAGCAGCCTATCTACGGGGGGGACGTATGAGCAGTTCTTC.

This clonotype has just a few counts. The V call is TRBV27, the J call TRBJ2-7, with a possible D match to TRBD1 (6 bases). The DNA end is more similar to TRBJ2-5, so the J call may be wrong. The CDR3 is made up of 15 amino acids. Germline-derived CDR1 and CDR2 are MNHEY and SMNVEV (reference sequence). The CDR3 DNA sequence: TGTGCCAGCAGTTCCACAGGGATAGTGGGAGAGACCCAGTACTTC. This gives the protein CASSSTGIVGETQYF.

This rearrangement joins TRBV15 to TRBJ2-5, with TRBD2 identical over 9 bases. The DNA end is a closer match to TRBJ2-7, so the J assignment may be wrong. The germline gives CDR1 LNHNV, CDR2 YYDKDF (reference sequence). The CDR3 totals 16 residues. The CDR3 nucleotides read TGTGCCACCAGCAGAGAAGGCGGGGGGGCTACGTACGAGCAGTACTTC. Its translation is CATSREGGGATYEQYF.

The gene calls are TRBV6-1 and TRBJ1-2; no definite D call. V dropped 4 bases and J dropped 5 bases, with 8 bases sitting between them. The CDR3 length is 12 residues. Looked up from germline, CDR1 is MNHNS and CDR2 is SASEGT. The DNA for the CDR3 is TGTGCCAGCAGTGGGGTACCATATGGCTACACCTTC. Translated, it gives CASSGVPYGYTF.

The V call is TRBV4-1, the J call TRBJ1-2; D uncertain. V lost 3 bases to trimming and J lost 9 bases, with 17 bases between them. Germline loops: CDR1 MGHRA, CDR2 YSYEKL. This CDR3 has 14 residues. In DNA, the CDR3 is TGCGCCAGCAGCCATGCCGGGCGGGCCTTGAGCTACACCTTC. Translated: CASSHAGRALSYTF.

This clonotype occurred many times. J is TRBJ2-1 and V is TRBV28, with 7 bases matching TRBD1. The CDR3 runs to 15 residues. The germline gives CDR1 MDHEN, CDR2 SYDVKM. The ends lost 6 bases at V and 4 bases at J; junction bases unmatched: 9. The CDR3 DNA is TGTGCCAGCAGCAAAAACCGGGACAGTTACAATGAGCAGTTCTTC. It codes for CASSKNRDSYNEQFF.

The rearrangement joins TRBV6-2 or TRBV6-3 to TRBJ2-7, with a possible D match to TRBD2 (6 bases). The CDR3 loop spans 13 amino acids. The V gene lost 8 bases and the J gene lost 7 bases, with 18 bases spanning the gap. CDR1 is MNHEY, CDR2 SVGEGT, per germline. CDR3: CASSIAAFNEQYF. CDR3 sequence (DNA): TGTGCCAGCTCAATAGCGGCTTTTAATGAGCAGTACTTC.

This clonotype was counted between two and nine times. The chain couples TRBV5-6 to TRBJ2-5, with 7 bases aligning to TRBD1. V shed 4 bases and J 6 bases; nucleotides not matched to a gene: 9. Germline-derived CDR1 and CDR2 are SGHDT and YYEEEE. This CDR3 comprises 14 residues. The CDR3 nucleotides are TGTGCCAGCAGCATCGAAGGGGGCCCCAAGACCCAGTACTTC. It is translated as CASSIEGGPKTQYF.

This clonotype was found a few times. The chain couples TRBV3-1 to TRBJ2-7; D is uncertain. CDR1 and CDR2 from the germline V gene are LGHDT and YNNKEL (reference sequence). Trimming removed 2 bases from V and 8 bases from J, with 19 bases in between. The CDR3 is 15 amino acids. The CDR3 bases are TGTGCCAGCAGCCAACTCCAGGCCCCTACGACTCAGCAGTACTTC. Translating it yields CASSQLQAPTTQQYF.

As to this clonotype: Germline is not matched at one junction end, which may reflect a read error. V is TRBV7-9 and J is TRBJ1-5; D is possibly TRBD1 (5 bases). This CDR3 region has 15 residues. Germline V gene data show CDR1 as SEHNR and CDR2 as FQNEAQ (reference sequence). The CDR3: CASRSDSLSSQPQHF. For the CDR3, the DNA is TGTGCCAGCCGTAGCGACAGCCTCAGCAGTCAGCCCCAGCATTTT.

A few counts support this clonotype. CDR3 coding DNA: TGCGCCAGCAGCCAAGGCGTCTACGACACAGATACGCAGTATTTT. This encodes CASSQGVYDTDTQYF. The chain employs TRBV4-3 and TRBJ2-3, with D unresolved. The CDR3 has 15 residues. CDR1 is LGHNA and CDR2 is YSLEER in the germline V gene. The V end was cut by 1 base, the J end by 2 bases, with 10 bases between.

This clonotype was picked up one time. This sequence joins TRBV27 and TRBJ2-3, with 12 bases identical to TRBD2. This CDR3 is 16 amino acids long. The J segment lost 8 bases and the V segment lost 2 bases, leaving 8 bases of the junction unmatched. In germline, CDR1 is MNHEY, CDR2 SMNVEV (reference sequence). The CDR3 reads CASSLGLAGPRGTQYF. CDR3 coding DNA: TGTGCCAGCAGTTTAGGACTAGCGGGGCCCCGGGGTACGCAGTATTTT.

The chain carries TRBV18 and TRBJ1-5, with a possible D match to TRBD1 (5 bases). Germline values: CDR1 KGHSH, CDR2 LQKENI. V lost 4 bases and J 2 bases, leaving 12 bases between the germline ends. There are 15 residues in the CDR3. CDR3 sequence reads: CASSHDQGGNQPQHF. Here the CDR3 DNA reads TGTGCCAGCTCACATGATCAGGGCGGCAATCAGCCCCAGCATTTT.

The J gene is TRBJ2-7, the V gene TRBV27, with TRBD1 matching over 7 bases. The CDR3 length is 15 residues. Germline V gene data show CDR1 as MNHEY and CDR2 as SMNVEV (reference sequence). Trimming took 7 bases from V and 0 from J; bases not matched to a gene: 9. CDR3 sequence (DNA): TGTGCCAGCACCCAGAGGGGGCTAGGCTCCTACGAGCAGTACTTC. This gives the protein CASTQRGLGSYEQYF.

The chain couples TRBV6-5 to TRBJ2-7; D is undetermined. V was shortened by 6 bases and J by 2 bases, with 8 bases between the two germline ends. CDR1 MNHEY and CDR2 SVGAGI come from the germline V gene. CDR3 size: 12 residues. The DNA of the CDR3 is TGTGCCAGCAGGTCGGTACCCTACGAGCAGTACTTC. Translation: CASRSVPYEQYF.

The rearrangement links TRBV20-1 to TRBJ2-4; D might be TRBD2 (5 bases). V was cut by 6 bases and J by 0 bases, with 15 bases left in between. The CDR3 has 15 amino acids. Germline-derived CDR1 and CDR2 are DFQATT and SNEGSKA (reference sequence). The CDR3 bases are TGCAGTGCAAAGGACGCTAGCTTAGCCAAAAACATTCAGTACTTC. This gives the protein CSAKDASLAKNIQYF.

CDR3 amino acids: CASSQELQDRDDTQYF. The CDR3 nucleotides are TGTGCCAGCAGCCAGGAGCTCCAGGACAGGGATGATACGCAGTATTTT. The chain is built from TRBV3-1 and TRBJ2-3; 8 bases are a match to TRBD1. V lost 3 bases to trimming and J lost 6 bases; unmatched junction nucleotides: 11. Germline V CDR1 and CDR2: LGHDT, YNNKEL (reference sequence). This CDR3 has 16 residues.

A few counts support this clonotype. This chain connects TRBV7-2 to TRBJ2-5; D possibly uses TRBD1 or TRBD2 (6 bases each). CDR3 size: 15 residues. Germline CDR1 is SGHTA and CDR2 is FQGNSA. Trimming removed 1 base from V and 5 bases from J, with 14 bases in between. The CDR3 DNA reads as TGTGCCAGCAGCTTAGGAGCGGGCAGGGGTGAGACCCAGTACTTC. This codes for CASSLGAGRGETQYF.

V usage is TRBV27 and J usage is TRBJ1-2; 8 nucleotides line up with TRBD1. Germline V gene lookup returns CDR1 MNHEY and CDR2 SMNVEV (reference sequence). The CDR3 is 14 residues long. V shed 2 bases and J 5 bases; nucleotides not matched to a gene: 4. The CDR3 loop is CASSLTRTGYGYTF. Here the CDR3 DNA reads TGTGCCAGCAGTTTAACCCGGACAGGGTATGGCTACACCTTC.

The chain joins TRBV24-1 to TRBJ2-5; D not certain. Trimming took 0 bases from V and 7 from J, leaving 5 bases between them. This CDR3 has 12 residues. Germline V lookup: CDR1 KGHDR, CDR2 SFDVKD. CDR3 sequence reads: CATSDLGRTQYF. The CDR3 nucleotides are TGTGCCACCAGTGATTTGGGCCGGACCCAGTACTTC.